The present entry profiles one T cell receptor (beta chain) with its context. The data were produced by immunoSEQ multiplex PCR, yet TCRdb's version contains in-frame clones alone and is incomplete. The sample shows approximately 150,000 clones, over 80% of them seen only once. Trimming left V 4 bases short and J 4 bases short, with 14 bases between. Germline V lookup: CDR1 SGHNT, CDR2 YYREEE (reference sequence). The CDR3 totals 15 residues. These data are taken from a study of blood T cell repertoires in COVID-19. Material for sequencing was peripheral blood. The receptor was isolated from a woman aged 50 to 65 with acute or convalescent COVID-19. The J gene is TRBJ1-4, the V gene TRBV5-4; TRBD1 might be the D (6 bases). In DNA form, the CDR3 reads TGTGCCAGCAGCCCGGACAGCGAACGTAATGAAAAACTGTTTTTT. This sequence encodes CASSPDSERNEKLFF.